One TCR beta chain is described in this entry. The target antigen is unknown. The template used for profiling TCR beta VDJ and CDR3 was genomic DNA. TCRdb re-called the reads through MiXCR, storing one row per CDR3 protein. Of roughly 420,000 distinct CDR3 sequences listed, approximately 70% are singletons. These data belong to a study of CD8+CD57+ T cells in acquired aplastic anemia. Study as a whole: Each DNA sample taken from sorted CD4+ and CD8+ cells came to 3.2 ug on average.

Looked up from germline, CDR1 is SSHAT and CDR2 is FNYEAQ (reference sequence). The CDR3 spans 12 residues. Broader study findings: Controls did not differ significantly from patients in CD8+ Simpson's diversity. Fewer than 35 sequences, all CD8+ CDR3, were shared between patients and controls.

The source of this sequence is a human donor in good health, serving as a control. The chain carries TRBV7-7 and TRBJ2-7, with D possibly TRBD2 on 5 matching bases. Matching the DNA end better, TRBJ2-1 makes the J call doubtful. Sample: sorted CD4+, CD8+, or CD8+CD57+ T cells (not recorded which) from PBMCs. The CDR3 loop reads CANGRRMDEQFF. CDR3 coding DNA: TGTGCTAACGGACGGAGGATGGATGAGCAGTTCTTC.